This T cell receptor beta chain was sequenced for a study of T cells in Graves' hyperthyroidism and ophthalmopathy. Study-level information: Peripheral blood was drawn at first diagnosis, prior to all treatment.

Findings and limits, study-wide: A model built on 13 V-J features separated ophthalmopathy from stable hyperthyroidism.

In regard to this clonotype: Its antigen is unidentified. As the CDR3 is not closed by the conserved phenylalanine or tryptophan, this likely results from a read error.

CDR3 length: 15 amino acids. Trimming took off 0 bases at V and 7 bases at J, with 16 bases between the two ends. Germline V gene data show CDR1 as SGHAT and CDR2 as FQNNGV. The source material, RNA transcripts, was used to amplify TCR beta CDR3 regions. An initial round of RT-PCR targeting the TCR CDR3 relied on the HTBI primer set. TCRdb re-called the multiplex PCR reads with MiXCR, one entry per CDR3 protein. The data show 93,000 or so distinct CDR3 sequences, roughly 50% seen once. Each patient was aged 18 to 65 and had newly diagnosed hyperthyroidism of under 2 months' duration. The PBMCs studied were ones that came from about 10 ml fresh peripheral blood.

The rearrangement uses TRBV11-2 and TRBJ2-7; D may be TRBD1 (7 bases). The sequence was obtained from a man aged 35 to 55 with Graves' hyperthyroidism. Sequenced sample: blood. This CDR3 is CASSLDRGVYNEQYS. DNA for the CDR3: TGTGCCAGCAGCTTAGACAGGGGGGTATACAATGAGCAGTACTCC.